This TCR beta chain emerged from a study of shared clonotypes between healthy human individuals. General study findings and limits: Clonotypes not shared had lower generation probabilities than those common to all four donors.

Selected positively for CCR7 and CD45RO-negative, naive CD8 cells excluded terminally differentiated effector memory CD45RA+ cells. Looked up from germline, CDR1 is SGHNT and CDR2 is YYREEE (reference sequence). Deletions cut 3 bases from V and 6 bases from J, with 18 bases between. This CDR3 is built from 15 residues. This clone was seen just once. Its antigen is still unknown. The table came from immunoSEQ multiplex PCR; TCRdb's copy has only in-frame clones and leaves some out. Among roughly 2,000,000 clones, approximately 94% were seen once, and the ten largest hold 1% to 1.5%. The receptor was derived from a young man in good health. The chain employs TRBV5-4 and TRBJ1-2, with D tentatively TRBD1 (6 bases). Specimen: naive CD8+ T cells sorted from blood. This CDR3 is CASSWVSGGADGYTF. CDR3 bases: TGTGCCAGCAGCTGGGTATCCGGGGGCGCAGATGGCTACACCTTC.